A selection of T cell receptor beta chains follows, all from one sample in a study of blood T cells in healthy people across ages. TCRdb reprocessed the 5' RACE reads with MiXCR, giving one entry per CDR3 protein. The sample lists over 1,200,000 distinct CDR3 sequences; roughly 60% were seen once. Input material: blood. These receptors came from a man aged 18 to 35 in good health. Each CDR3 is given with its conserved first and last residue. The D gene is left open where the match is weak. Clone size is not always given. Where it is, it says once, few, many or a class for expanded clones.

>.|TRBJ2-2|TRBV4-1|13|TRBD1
CASRQQGAGELFF
TGCGCCAGCAGGCAACAGGGGGCCGGGGAGCTGTTTTTT
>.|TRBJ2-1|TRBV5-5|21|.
CASSFYREGVLKGWWYNEQFF
TGTGCCAGCAGCTTTTACAGGGAAGGGGTGTTAAAGGGTTGGTGGTACAATGAGCAGTTCTTC
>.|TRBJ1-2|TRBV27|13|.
CASRGPTTDGYTF
TGTGCCAGCAGGGGTCCTACGACTGACGGCTACACCTTC
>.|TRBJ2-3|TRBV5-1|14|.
CASSRGQLTDTQYF
TGCGCCAGCAGCCGCGGACAGCTCACAGATACGCAGTATTTT
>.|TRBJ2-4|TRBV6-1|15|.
CASGPWTEKMDIQYF
TGTGCCAGCGGACCTTGGACAGAGAAGATGGACATTCAGTACTTC
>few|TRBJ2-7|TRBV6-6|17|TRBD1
CASSYSLDRNRGYEQYF
TGTGCCAGCAGTTACTCCCTCGACAGGAACAGGGGCTACGAGCAGTACTTC
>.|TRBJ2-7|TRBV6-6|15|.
CASSYGAVEWDEQYF
TGTGCCAGCAGTTACGGGGCCGTTGAGTGGGACGAGCAGTACTTC
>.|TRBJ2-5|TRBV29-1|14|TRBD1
CSVEDPGQLNEQYF
TGCAGCGTTGAAGATCCGGGACAGCTCAATGAGCAGTACTTC
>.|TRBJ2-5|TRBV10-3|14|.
CAISESTGQETQYF
TGTGCCATCAGTGAGTCGACAGGACAAGAGACCCAGTACTTC
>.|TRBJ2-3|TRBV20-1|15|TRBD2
CSAFRLAALGDTQYF
TGCAGTGCTTTTCGTCTAGCGGCCCTTGGGGATACGCAGTATTTT
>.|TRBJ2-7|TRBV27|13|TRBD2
CASSLGEGYEQYF
TGTGCCAGCAGTTTAGGGGAGGGTTACGAGCAGTACTTC
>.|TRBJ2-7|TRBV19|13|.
CASSAQGPYEQYF
TGTGCCAGTAGTGCCCAGGGTCCTTACGAGCAGTACTTC
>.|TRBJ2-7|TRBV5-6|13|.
CASSLWQTYEQYF
TGTGCCAGCAGCTTGTGGCAGACCTACGAGCAGTACTTC
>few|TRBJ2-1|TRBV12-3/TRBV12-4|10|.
CASSLRKQFF
TGTGCCAGCAGCCTCCGAAAGCAGTTCTTC
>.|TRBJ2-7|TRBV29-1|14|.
CSVEVGTGRYEQYF
TGCAGCGTTGAAGTGGGAACAGGGAGGTACGAGCAGTACTTC
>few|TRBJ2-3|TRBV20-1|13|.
CSAVWRYTDTQYF
TGCAGTGCTGTCTGGCGATACACAGATACGCAGTATTTT
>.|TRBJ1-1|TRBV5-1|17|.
CASSYFSPGEMNTEAFF
TGCGCCAGCAGTTATTTTTCTCCGGGAGAGATGAACACTGAAGCTTTCTTT
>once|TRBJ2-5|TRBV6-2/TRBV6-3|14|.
CASSLTGGTETQYF
TGTGCCAGCAGTCTGACGGGGGGCACGGAGACCCAGTACTTC
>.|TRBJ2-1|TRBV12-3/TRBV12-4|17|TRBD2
CASSLIVQTSLYNEQFF
TGTGCCAGCAGTTTAATCGTCCAGACTAGCCTCTACAATGAGCAGTTCTTC
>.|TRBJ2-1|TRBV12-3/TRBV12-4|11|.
CASSLAPEQFF
TGTGCCAGCAGCTTGGCCCCTGAGCAGTTCTTC
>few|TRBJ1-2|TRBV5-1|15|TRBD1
CASSSYTGTGAGYTF
TGCGCCAGCAGCTCCTATACCGGGACAGGGGCTGGCTACACCTTC
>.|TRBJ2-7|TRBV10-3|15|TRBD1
CAISAGQGSPHEQYF
TGTGCCATCAGTGCGGGACAGGGGTCCCCCCACGAGCAGTACTTC
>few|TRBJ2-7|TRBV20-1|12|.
CSASGQPYEQYF
TGCAGTGCTAGCGGTCAGCCCTACGAGCAGTACTTC
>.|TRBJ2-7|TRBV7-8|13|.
CASSPPGGLEQYF
TGTGCCAGCAGCCCGCCAGGAGGGTTGGAGCAGTACTTC
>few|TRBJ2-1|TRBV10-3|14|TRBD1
CAISRDSLEYEQFF
TGTGCCATCAGTAGGGACAGCCTCGAGTACGAGCAGTTCTTC
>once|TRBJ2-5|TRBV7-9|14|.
CASSLARSAETQYF
TGTGCCAGCAGCTTAGCGCGTAGCGCCGAGACCCAGTACTTC
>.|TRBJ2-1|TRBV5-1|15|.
CASSLGQVLLDEQFF
TGCGCCAGCAGCTTGGGACAGGTTCTGTTGGATGAGCAGTTCTTC
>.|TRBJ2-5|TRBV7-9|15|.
CASSPATSLKETQYF
TGTGCCAGCAGCCCAGCTACTAGTTTAAAAGAGACCCAGTACTTC
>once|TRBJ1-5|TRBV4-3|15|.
CASSQGWPSNQPQHF
TGCGCCAGCAGCCAAGGTTGGCCTAGCAATCAGCCCCAGCATTTT
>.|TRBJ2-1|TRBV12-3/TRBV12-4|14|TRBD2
CASSQGLGVYDRFF
TGTGCCAGCAGCCAGGGACTAGGGGTTTATGATCGGTTCTTC
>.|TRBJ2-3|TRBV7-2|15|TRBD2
CASRGTSGYTDTQYF
TGTGCCAGCAGGGGGACTAGCGGATACACAGATACGCAGTATTTT
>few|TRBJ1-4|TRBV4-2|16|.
CASSQGFGAANEKLFF
TGTGCCAGCAGCCAAGGGTTCGGGGCTGCTAATGAAAAACTGTTTTTT
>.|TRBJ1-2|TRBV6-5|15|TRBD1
CASSSDPGTGGGYTF
TGTGCCAGCAGTTCAGACCCAGGGACAGGGGGTGGCTACACCTTC
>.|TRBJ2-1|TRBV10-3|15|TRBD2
CAIRPQREWYNEQFF
TGTGCCATCAGGCCCCAGCGGGAATGGTACAATGAGCAGTTCTTC
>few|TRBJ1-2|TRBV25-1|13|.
CASSDPGAAGYTF
TGTGCCAGCAGTGACCCAGGGGCGGCTGGCTACACCTTC
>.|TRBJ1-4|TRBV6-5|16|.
CASSYQTGRANEKLFF
TGTGCCAGCAGTTACCAAACGGGACGGGCTAATGAAAAACTGTTTTTT
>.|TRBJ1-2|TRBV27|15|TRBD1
CASNAGQGKDYGYTF
TGTGCCAGCAATGCGGGACAGGGAAAAGACTATGGCTACACCTTC
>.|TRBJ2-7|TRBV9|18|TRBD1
CASSARDRAPAGAYEQYF
TGTGCCAGCAGCGCCCGGGACAGGGCCCCTGCGGGGGCCTACGAGCAGTACTTC
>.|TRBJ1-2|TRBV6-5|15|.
CASRNPRVSDYGYTF
TGTGCCAGCAGGAATCCTAGGGTTTCGGACTATGGCTACACCTTC
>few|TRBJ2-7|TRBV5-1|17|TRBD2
CASSLEVGGRTYYEQYF
TGCGCCAGCAGCTTGGAGGTAGGCGGGAGGACCTATTACGAGCAGTACTTC
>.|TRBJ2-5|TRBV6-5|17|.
CASSYPNPVTGRETQYF
TGTGCCAGCAGTTACCCCAACCCCGTTACGGGAAGGGAGACCCAGTACTTC
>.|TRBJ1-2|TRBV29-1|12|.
CSVSGKLYGYTF
TGCAGCGTTTCTGGGAAACTTTATGGCTACACCTTC
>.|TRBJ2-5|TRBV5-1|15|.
CASSSTSPNQETQYF
TGCGCCAGCAGCTCAACGTCCCCCAATCAAGAGACCCAGTACTTC
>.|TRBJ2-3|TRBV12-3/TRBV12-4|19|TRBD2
CASSLGLAGGRPSTDTQYF
TGTGCCAGCAGCCTGGGACTAGCGGGGGGCCGACCTAGCACAGATACGCAGTATTTT
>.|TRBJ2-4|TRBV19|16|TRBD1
CASSMGDRGLRSIQYF
TGTGCCAGTAGTATGGGAGACAGGGGGCTACGAAGCATTCAGTACTTC
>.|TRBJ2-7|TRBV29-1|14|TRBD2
CGAKPAGGPYEQYF
TGCGGCGCAAAGCCCGCGGGAGGACCCTACGAGCAGTACTTC
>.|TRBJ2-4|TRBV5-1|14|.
CASSSQVAKNIQYF
TGCGCCAGCAGCTCTCAGGTAGCCAAAAACATTCAGTACTTC
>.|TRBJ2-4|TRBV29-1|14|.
CSAQRSRVGGIQYF
TGCAGCGCCCAACGGAGCAGGGTGGGGGGCATTCAGTACTTC
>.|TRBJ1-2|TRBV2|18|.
CASSQSQLANEANYGYTF
TGTGCCAGCAGTCAATCCCAACTCGCCAACGAGGCTAACTATGGCTACACCTTC
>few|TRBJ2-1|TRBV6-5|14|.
CASSYSRQYNEQFF
TGTGCCAGCAGTTACTCGAGACAGTACAATGAGCAGTTCTTC
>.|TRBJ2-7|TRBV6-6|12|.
CASTDSTYEQYF
TGTGCCAGTACGGACAGTACCTACGAGCAGTACTTC
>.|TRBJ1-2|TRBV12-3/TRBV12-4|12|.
CASSLTSGGYTF
TGTGCCAGCAGTCTCACTTCTGGCGGCTACACCTTC
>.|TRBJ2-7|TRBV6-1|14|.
CASSEIRRSDEQYF
TGTGCCAGCAGTGAAATCAGGAGGAGCGACGAGCAGTACTTC
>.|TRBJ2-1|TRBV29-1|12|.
CSVVPSRDEQFF
TGCAGCGTTGTGCCTAGCAGGGATGAGCAGTTCTTC
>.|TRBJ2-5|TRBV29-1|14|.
CSVFPAQNKETQYF
TGCAGCGTTTTTCCAGCACAAAACAAAGAGACCCAGTACTTC
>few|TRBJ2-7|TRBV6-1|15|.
CASFSPYGLYYEQYF
TGTGCCAGCTTCTCCCCCTATGGCCTCTACTACGAGCAGTACTTC
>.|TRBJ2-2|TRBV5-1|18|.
CASSSLYLGFFATGELFF
TGCGCCAGCAGCTCCTTATATCTGGGTTTCTTTGCCACCGGGGAGCTGTTTTTT
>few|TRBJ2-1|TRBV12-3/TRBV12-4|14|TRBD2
CASSTSLPGLAQFF
TGTGCCAGCAGTACCTCACTTCCGGGACTAGCGCAGTTCTTC
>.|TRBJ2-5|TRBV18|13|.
CASSNRAQETQYF
TGTGCCAGCTCGAACAGGGCGCAAGAGACCCAGTACTTC